The 23 T cell receptor beta chains reported below all come from one sample, sequenced in a study of shared clonotypes between healthy human individuals (dated by TCRdb to the early 2020s). The library relied on the immunoSEQ multiplex PCR assay. The clones in this table, taken by TCRdb from immuneACCESS, are in-frame only. Not every clone is retained; where verified, under half of the shortfall comes from an unresolved V gene, and the cause of the rest is unknown. This sample gives about 2.5 million clones in total; 85% to 95% of them show up just once. Clones ranked in the top ten supply approximately 0.4% of the sample. Source material: naive CD4+ T cells from PBMCs. The label giving this sample's cell subset or site can be read as: CD45RA+ positively selected. The receptors come from a man younger than 35 in good health. Some clones in this sample may be carry-over from other donors' samples.

The genes are TRBV15 and TRBJ2-7; a possible D gene is TRBD2 (5 bases). V was shortened by 1 base and J by 3 bases, with 10 bases between the two germline ends. Germline V gene lookup returns CDR1 LNHNV and CDR2 YYDKDF (reference sequence). This CDR3 contains 14 residues. In nucleotides, the CDR3 is TGTGCCACCAGCAGAGTTGCGGGTGACTACGAGCAGTACTTC. Protein product: CATSRVAGDYEQYF. The full variable domain, completed using reference TRBV15 and TRBJ2-7, is DAMVIQNPRYQVTQFGKPVTLSCSQTLNHNVMYWYQQKSSQAPKLLFHYYDKDFNNEADTPDNFQSRRPNTSFCFLDIRSPGLGDTAMYLCATSRVAGDYEQYFGPGTRLTVT.

The gene calls are TRBV28 and TRBJ1-2; TRBD1 is a possible D gene (5 bases). V was cut by 6 bases and J by 2 bases, with 16 bases left in between. This CDR3 spans 15 amino acids. CDR1 is MDHEN and CDR2 is SYDVKM in the germline V gene. The CDR3 loop is CASRPGTTQNYGYTF. The CDR3 DNA reads TGTGCCAGCAGACCTGGGACGACTCAGAACTATGGCTACACCTTC.

V is TRBV5-1 and J is TRBJ2-3; D may be TRBD2 (6 bases). Deletions cut 3 bases from V and 1 base from J, with 12 bases between. Germline V gene data show CDR1 as SGHRS and CDR2 as YFSETQ. The CDR3 loop spans 15 amino acids. The CDR3 reads CASSSGVDGTDTQYF. Here the CDR3 DNA reads TGCGCCAGCAGCTCGGGGGTGGACGGCACAGATACGCAGTATTTT.

J is TRBJ2-7 and V is TRBV7-5. TRBV7-5 is annotated as a pseudogene. The CDR3 is 15 residues long. The CDR3, as DNA: TGTGCCAGAAGCTTAGTCATCGACATGTGGGGCGAGCAGTACTTC. As protein: CARSLVIDMWGEQYF.

The V gene is TRBV5-4, the J gene TRBJ2-3; D could derive from TRBD1 or TRBD2 (5 bases each). V lost 1 base to trimming and J lost 3 bases, with 15 bases between them. CDR3 length equals 16 residues. Germline CDR1 and CDR2: SGHNT and YYREEE (reference sequence). This chain's CDR3 is CASSLPPGTGTDTQYF. The CDR3 DNA reads TGTGCCAGCAGCTTGCCCCCCGGGACGGGGACAGATACGCAGTATTTT.

The genes are TRBV7-3 and TRBJ2-7, with D perhaps matching TRBD1 or TRBD2 (5 bases each). CDR1 is SGHTA and CDR2 is FQGTGA in the germline V gene. This CDR3 has 15 amino acids. The germline V and J ends were trimmed by 5 bases and 0 bases, with 14 bases remaining between them. The CDR3 bases are TGTGCCAGCAGCCCTCGGGACGGATCCTCCTACGAGCAGTACTTC. Translation: CASSPRDGSSYEQYF.

The rearrangement uses TRBV7-2 and TRBJ2-1; weak D call: TRBD1 (6 bases). Trimming removed 5 bases at V and 3 bases at J, with 11 bases between. Germline CDR1 SGHTA, CDR2 FQGNSA. The CDR3 contains 14 residues. The CDR3, as DNA: TGTGCCAGCAGCGAACAGGGTAACTACAATGAGCAGTTCTTC. This codes for CASSEQGNYNEQFF.

The V call is TRBV28, the J call TRBJ1-5, with D possibly being TRBD1 (5 bases). Trimming stripped 4 bases from V and 3 bases from J, with 13 bases between. The germline gives CDR1 MDHEN, CDR2 SYDVKM. The CDR3 length is 15 residues. CDR3 sequence reads: CASSSLTGVNQPQHF. As DNA, the CDR3 is TGTGCCAGCAGTTCTCTCACGGGGGTCAATCAGCCCCAGCATTTT.

This clone was seen only a few times. The chain has TRBV5-1 and TRBJ1-4; TRBD1 matches at 8 bases. CDR1 and CDR2 (germline): SGHRS, YFSETQ. The CDR3 loop spans 14 amino acids. V lost 1 base, J lost 7 bases, and 3 bases stayed unmatched. The CDR3 loop is CASSLTTGVEKLFF. Here the CDR3 DNA reads TGCGCCAGCAGCTTGACGACAGGGGTTGAAAAACTGTTTTTT.

The sample holds one count of this clone. V usage is TRBV19 and J usage is TRBJ2-3; TRBD2 agrees at 12 bases. The CDR3 covers 15 residues. CDR1 and CDR2 from the germline V gene are LNHDA and SQIVND (reference sequence). The J segment lost 2 bases and the V segment lost 7 bases, leaving 4 bases of the junction unmatched. The CDR3: CASTGLAGTTDTQYF. The CDR3 DNA follows: TGTGCCAGTACCGGACTAGCGGGAACCACAGATACGCAGTATTTT.

The chain recombines TRBV4-1 with TRBJ2-4; D possibly matches TRBD1 or TRBD2 (5 bases each). CDR3 size: 18 residues. CDR1 and CDR2 from the germline V gene are MGHRA and YSYEKL. With 1 base removed from V and 1 base from J, the gap between germline ends came to 17 bases. The CDR3 loop reads CASSQGGVRGAAKNIQYF. The CDR3 bases are TGCGCCAGCAGCCAAGGTGGGGTGAGAGGGGCGGCCAAAAACATTCAGTACTTC.

As to this clone: Other DNA sequences in this sample translate to the same CDR3. CDR3 in amino acids: CASSLGQNQPQHF. Here the CDR3 DNA reads TGTGCCAGCAGCTTGGGACAGAATCAGCCCCAGCATTTT. The chain carries TRBV5-4 and TRBJ1-5, with D possibly TRBD1 on 5 matching bases. There are 13 residues in the CDR3. Germline assignment: CDR1 SGHNT and CDR2 YYREEE (reference sequence). The V end was cut by 0 bases, the J end by 4 bases, with 5 bases between.

The rearrangement uses TRBV7-2 and TRBJ2-1, with D unresolved. The germline CDR1 and CDR2 sequences are SGHTA and FQGNSA. CDR3 size: 11 residues. The V end lost 3 bases, the J end lost 10 bases, and 7 bases lay between the germline ends. CDR3 in amino acids: CASSFVAEQFF. CDR3 coding DNA: TGTGCCAGCAGCTTCGTGGCGGAGCAGTTCTTC.

In DNA, the CDR3 is TGCGCCAGCAGCTTGGCGGAGGGGGCCGTTCAGTACTTC. Translated: CASSLAEGAVQYF. V is TRBV5-1 and J is TRBJ2-4, with D perhaps TRBD1 (7 bases). This CDR3 is built from 13 residues. Trimming stripped 0 bases from V and 11 bases from J, with 12 bases between. Germline V CDR1 and CDR2: SGHRS, YFSETQ.

This chain joins TRBV7-9 and TRBJ1-4; TRBD1 is a possible D gene (5 bases). The CDR3 is made up of 14 amino acids. With 4 bases removed from V and 5 bases from J, the gap between germline ends came to 11 bases. Germline V gives CDR1 SEHNR, CDR2 FQNEAQ (reference sequence). The CDR3 loop is CASSSGRLNEKLFF. CDR3 sequence (DNA): TGTGCCAGCAGCTCGGGACGGCTAAATGAAAAACTGTTTTTT.

This clone was detected a few times. Distinct nucleotide sequences in the sample also encode this CDR3. The chain uses TRBV5-4 and TRBJ1-1; 7 positions match TRBD1. The germline gives CDR1 SGHNT, CDR2 YYREEE (reference sequence). Trimming cost V 4 bases and J 0 bases; bases outside gene matches: 3. The CDR3 consists of 14 residues. CDR3 sequence reads: CASSPGQMNTEAFF. In DNA, the CDR3 is TGTGCCAGCAGCCCGGGACAGATGAACACTGAAGCTTTCTTT. The full variable domain, with the rest looked up from reference TRBV5-4 and TRBJ1-1, is ETGVTQSPTHLIKTRGQQVTLRCSSQSGHNTVSWYQQALGQGPQFIFQYYREEENGRGNFPPRFSGLQFPNYSSELNVNALELDDSALYLCASSPGQMNTEAFFGQGTRLTVV.

The CDR3: CASTRPTDTQYF. The DNA of the CDR3 is TGTGCCAGCACCCGCCCCACAGATACGCAGTATTTT. The gene calls are TRBV28 and TRBJ2-3; D gene uncertain. The CDR3 is 12 amino acids. Per the germline V gene, CDR1 is MDHEN and CDR2 is SYDVKM. The V end lost 7 bases, the J end lost 2 bases, and 7 bases lay between the germline ends.

V gene TRBV9 combines with J gene TRBJ2-7; 10 nucleotides align to TRBD2. CDR1 and CDR2 (germline): SGDLS, YYNGEE. The V and J ends lost 3 bases and 2 bases, in that order; junction bases with no gene match: 8. The CDR3 totals 16 residues. CDR3 amino acids: CASSEGLAVETYEQYF. DNA for the CDR3: TGTGCCAGCAGCGAAGGACTAGCGGTAGAAACCTACGAGCAGTACTTC.

The J gene is TRBJ1-1, the V gene TRBV25-1; no definite D call. The germline V gene encodes CDR1 MGHDK and CDR2 SYGVNS. V was clipped by 4 bases and J by 5 bases, with 11 bases between them. The CDR3 spans 13 residues. CDR3 region: CASSVTLGTEAFF. The CDR3 nucleotides read TGTGCCAGCAGTGTCACTCTCGGGACTGAAGCTTTCTTT.

In its sample, this clone was seen once. DNA for the CDR3: TGTGCCAGCAGCCTGACTAGTCCGGTCGGGGAGCTGTTTTTT. This codes for CASSLTSPVGELFF. The J gene is TRBJ2-2, the V gene TRBV7-3, with D perhaps matching TRBD2 (6 bases). Trimming took 5 bases from V and 7 from J, leaving 14 bases between them. The V gene's germline CDR1 is SGHTA and CDR2 FQGTGA. There are 14 residues in the CDR3.

This rearrangement joins TRBV5-1 to TRBJ2-2; 8 bases are a match to TRBD1. The germline V gene has CDR1 SGHRS and CDR2 YFSETQ. Germline trimming cut 8 bases from V and 1 base from J; bases unmatched to any gene: 7. The CDR3 covers 15 residues. CDR3: CASTPGQVNTGELFF. CDR3 coding DNA: TGCGCCAGTACCCCGGGACAGGTGAACACCGGGGAGCTGTTTTTT. The variable domain in full, with the rest retrieved from reference TRBV5-1 and TRBJ2-2, is KAGVTQTPRYLIKTRGQQVTLSCSPISGHRSVSWYQQTPGQGLQFLFEYFSETQRNKGNFPGRFSGRQFSNSRSEMNVSTLELGDSALYLCASTPGQVNTGELFFGEGSRLTVL.

V and J are TRBV28 and TRBJ1-4, with D possibly being TRBD1 (5 bases). Trimming left V 3 bases short and J 10 bases short, with 18 bases between. The length of the CDR3 is 15 residues. Germline V lookup: CDR1 MDHEN, CDR2 SYDVKM. DNA of the CDR3: TGTGCCAGCAGTTTGCTTGGGTCTAAGGGGATAAAACTGTTTTTT. Its protein product is CASSLLGSKGIKLFF.

The chain joins TRBV4-3 to TRBJ2-1, with D possibly being TRBD2 (7 bases). V lost 1 base, J lost 0 bases, and 13 bases lay in between. The CDR3 length is 17 residues. CDR1 is LGHNA and CDR2 is YSLEER in the germline V gene. CDR3 residues: CASSQAGGPLSYNEQFF. CDR3 nucleotide sequence: TGCGCCAGCAGCCAAGCGGGGGGCCCCCTCTCCTACAATGAGCAGTTCTTC.